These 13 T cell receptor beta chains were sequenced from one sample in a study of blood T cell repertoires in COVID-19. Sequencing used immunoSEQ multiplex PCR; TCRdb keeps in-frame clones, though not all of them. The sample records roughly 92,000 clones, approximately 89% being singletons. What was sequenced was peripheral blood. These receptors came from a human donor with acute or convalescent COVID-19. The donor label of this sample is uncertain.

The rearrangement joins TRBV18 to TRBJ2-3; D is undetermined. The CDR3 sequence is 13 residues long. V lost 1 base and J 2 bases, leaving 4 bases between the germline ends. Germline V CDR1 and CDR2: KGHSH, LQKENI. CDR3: CASSPRATDTQYF. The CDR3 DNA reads TGTGCCAGCTCACCACGGGCCACAGATACGCAGTATTTT.

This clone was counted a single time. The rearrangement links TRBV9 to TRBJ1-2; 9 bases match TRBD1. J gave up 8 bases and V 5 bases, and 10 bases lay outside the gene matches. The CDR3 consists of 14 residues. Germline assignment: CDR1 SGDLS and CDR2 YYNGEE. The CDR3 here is CASRATGGDSGYTF. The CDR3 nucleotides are TGTGCCAGCAGAGCTACAGGGGGCGATAGCGGCTACACCTTC. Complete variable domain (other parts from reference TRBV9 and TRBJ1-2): DSGVTQTPKHLITATGQRVTLRCSPRSGDLSVYWYQQSLDQGLQFLIQYYNGEERAKGNILERFSAQQFPDLHSELNLSSLELGDSALYFCASRATGGDSGYTFGSGTRLTVV.

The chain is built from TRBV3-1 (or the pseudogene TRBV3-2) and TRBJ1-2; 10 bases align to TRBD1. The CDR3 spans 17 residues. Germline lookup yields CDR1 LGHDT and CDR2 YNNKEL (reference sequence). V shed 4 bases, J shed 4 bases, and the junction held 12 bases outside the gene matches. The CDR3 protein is CASSPKTGGAVGYGYTF. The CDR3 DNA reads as TGTGCCAGCAGCCCAAAGACAGGGGGCGCGGTTGGCTATGGCTACACCTTC.

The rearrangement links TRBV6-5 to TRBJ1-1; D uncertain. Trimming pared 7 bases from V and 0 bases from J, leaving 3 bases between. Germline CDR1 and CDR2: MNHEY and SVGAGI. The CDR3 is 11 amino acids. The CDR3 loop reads CASTVNTEAFF. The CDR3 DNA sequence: TGTGCCAGCACGGTGAACACTGAAGCTTTCTTT.

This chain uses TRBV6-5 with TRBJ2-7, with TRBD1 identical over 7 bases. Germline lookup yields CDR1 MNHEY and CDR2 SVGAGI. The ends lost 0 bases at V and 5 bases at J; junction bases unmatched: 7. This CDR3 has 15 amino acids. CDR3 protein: CASSYSLDRDHEQYF. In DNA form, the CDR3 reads TGTGCCAGCAGTTACTCACTAGACAGGGACCACGAGCAGTACTTC.

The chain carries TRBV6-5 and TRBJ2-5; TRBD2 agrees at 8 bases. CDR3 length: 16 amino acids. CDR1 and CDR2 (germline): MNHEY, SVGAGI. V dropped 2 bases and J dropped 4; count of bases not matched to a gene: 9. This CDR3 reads CASSYGARGALETQYF. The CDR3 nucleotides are TGTGCCAGCAGTTACGGGGCGCGGGGGGCCCTAGAGACCCAGTACTTC.

The CDR3 loop is CASSLGSAGAGTEAFF. CDR3 coding DNA: TGTGCCAGCAGCTTAGGGTCAGCAGGGGCGGGCACTGAAGCTTTCTTT. The chain employs TRBV7-9 and TRBJ1-1; maybe TRBD1 (6 bases). With 1 base removed from V and 4 bases from J, the gap between germline ends came to 16 bases. The CDR3 is 16 residues long. Germline lookup yields CDR1 SEHNR and CDR2 FQNEAQ (reference sequence).

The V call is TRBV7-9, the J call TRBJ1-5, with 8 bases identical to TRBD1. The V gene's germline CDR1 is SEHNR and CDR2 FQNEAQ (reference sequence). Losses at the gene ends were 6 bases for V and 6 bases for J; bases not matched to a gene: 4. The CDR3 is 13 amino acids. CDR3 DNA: TGTGCCAGCAGGCAGGGGGCGAGTCAGCCCCAGCATTTT. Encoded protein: CASRQGASQPQHF.

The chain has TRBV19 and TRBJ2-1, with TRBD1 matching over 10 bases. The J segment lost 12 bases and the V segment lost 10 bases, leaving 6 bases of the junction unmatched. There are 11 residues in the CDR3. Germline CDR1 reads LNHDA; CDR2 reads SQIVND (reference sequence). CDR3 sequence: CATRTGGRQFF. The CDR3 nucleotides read TGTGCCACCAGGACAGGGGGTCGGCAGTTCTTC. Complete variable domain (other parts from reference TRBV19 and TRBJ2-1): DGGITQSPKYLFRKEGQNVTLSCEQNLNHDAMYWYRQDPGQGLRLIYYSQIVNDFQKGDIAEGYSVSREKKESFPLTVTSAQKNPTAFYLCATRTGGRQFFGPGTRLTVL.

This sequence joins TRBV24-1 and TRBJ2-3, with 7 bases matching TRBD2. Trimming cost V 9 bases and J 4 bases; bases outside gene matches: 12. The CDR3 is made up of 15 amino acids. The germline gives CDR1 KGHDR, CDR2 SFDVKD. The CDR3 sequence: CATSLPGLSADTQYF. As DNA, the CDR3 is TGTGCCACCTCACTACCGGGACTATCCGCAGATACGCAGTATTTT.

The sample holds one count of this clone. DNA of the CDR3: TGTGCCACCAGCAGCGGGCGGGTTGGAAACACCATATATTTT. Amino acid sequence: CATSSGRVGNTIYF. The rearrangement joins TRBV15 to TRBJ1-3; D is unresolved. The CDR3 is made up of 14 amino acids. The V end lost 3 bases, the J end lost 3 bases, and 9 bases lay between the germline ends. CDR1 and CDR2 (germline): LNHNV, YYDKDF (reference sequence).

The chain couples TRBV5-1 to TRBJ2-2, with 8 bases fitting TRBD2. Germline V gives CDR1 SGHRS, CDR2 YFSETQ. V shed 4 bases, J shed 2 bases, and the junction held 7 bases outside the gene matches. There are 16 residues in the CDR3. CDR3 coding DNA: TGCGCCAGCAGCCTCCGGGAGGGGGTTAACACCGGGGAGCTGTTTTTT. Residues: CASSLREGVNTGELFF.

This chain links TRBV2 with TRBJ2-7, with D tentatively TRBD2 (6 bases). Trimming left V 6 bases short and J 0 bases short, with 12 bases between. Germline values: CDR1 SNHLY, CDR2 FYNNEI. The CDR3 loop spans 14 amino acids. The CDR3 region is CASRDGGSSYEQYF. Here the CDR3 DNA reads TGTGCCAGCAGAGACGGAGGGAGCTCCTACGAGCAGTACTTC.